This entry describes one TCR beta chain. Its antigen is unknown. The PCR used 60 Vbeta and 13 Jbeta primers. Profiling relied on immunoSEQ multiplex PCR, and the TCRdb table lists in-frame clones only, not all of them. The table includes around 140,000 clones, 80% detected once. This sample was taken from a study of cytomegalovirus exposure and HLA in healthy donors. About the study: In a previous analysis, approximately 110 million unique TCR beta sequences were found from roughly 180 million T cells.

General study points: Most likely, a cluster of highly shared sequence variants arose as a sequencing artifact. Most of the CMV-associated TCR beta chains (in a later analysis) appeared to be HLA-restricted.

The CDR3 totals 12 residues. Between the trimmed V and J ends, which lost 3 bases and 4 bases, there was a span of 10 bases. Germline V gene sequence: CDR1 GTSNPN, CDR2 SVGIG (reference sequence). Input material: PBMCs. The sequence came from a man aged 35 to 55 in good health and CMV-seronegative. The rearrangement uses TRBV30 and TRBJ2-7, with TRBD1 as a possible D gene (6 bases). The CDR3 coding sequence is TGTGCCTGGAGGCAGGGGATTTACGAGCAGTACTTC. Translating gives CAWRQGIYEQYF.